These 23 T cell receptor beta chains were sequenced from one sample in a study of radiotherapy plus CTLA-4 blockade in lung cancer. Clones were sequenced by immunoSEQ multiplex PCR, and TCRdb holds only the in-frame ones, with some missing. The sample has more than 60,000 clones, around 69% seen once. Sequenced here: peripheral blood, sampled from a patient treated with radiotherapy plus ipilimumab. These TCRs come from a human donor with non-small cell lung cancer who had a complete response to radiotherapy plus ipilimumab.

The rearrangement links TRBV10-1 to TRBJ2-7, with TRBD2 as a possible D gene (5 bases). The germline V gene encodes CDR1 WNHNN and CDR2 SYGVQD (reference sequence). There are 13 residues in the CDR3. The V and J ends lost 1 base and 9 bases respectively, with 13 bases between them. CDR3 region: CASSEYRDGGQYF. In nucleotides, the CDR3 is TGCGCCAGCAGTGAGTATCGGGATGGAGGGCAGTACTTC.

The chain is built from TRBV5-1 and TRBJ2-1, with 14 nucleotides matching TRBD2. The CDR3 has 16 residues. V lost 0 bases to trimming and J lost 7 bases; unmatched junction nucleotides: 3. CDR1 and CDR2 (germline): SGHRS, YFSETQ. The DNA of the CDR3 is TGCGCCAGCAGCTTGGAGGGACTAGCGGGAGATAATGAGCAGTTCTTC. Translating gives CASSLEGLAGDNEQFF.

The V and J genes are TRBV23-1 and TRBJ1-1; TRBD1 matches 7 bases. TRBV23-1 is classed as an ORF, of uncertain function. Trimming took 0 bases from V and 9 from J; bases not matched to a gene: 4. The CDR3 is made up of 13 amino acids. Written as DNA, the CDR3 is TGCGCCAGCAGTCAATCCCCGACAGGGCAAGCTTTCTTT. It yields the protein CASSQSPTGQAFF.

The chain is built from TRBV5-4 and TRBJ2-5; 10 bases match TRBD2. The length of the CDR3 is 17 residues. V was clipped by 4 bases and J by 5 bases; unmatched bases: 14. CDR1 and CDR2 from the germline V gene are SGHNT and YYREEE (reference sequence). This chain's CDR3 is CASSRTSGPSRGETQYF. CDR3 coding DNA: TGTGCCAGCAGCCGGACTAGCGGTCCTTCCCGTGGGGAGACCCAGTACTTC. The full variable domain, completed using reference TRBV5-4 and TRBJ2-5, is ETGVTQSPTHLIKTRGQQVTLRCSSQSGHNTVSWYQQALGQGPQFIFQYYREEENGRGNFPPRFSGLQFPNYSSELNVNALELDDSALYLCASSRTSGPSRGETQYFGPGTRLLVL.

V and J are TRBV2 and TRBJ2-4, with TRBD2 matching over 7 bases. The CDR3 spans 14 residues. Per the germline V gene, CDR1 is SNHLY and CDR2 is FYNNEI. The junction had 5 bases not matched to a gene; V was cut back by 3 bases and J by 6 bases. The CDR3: CASSDDTSANIQYF. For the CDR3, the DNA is TGTGCCAGCAGTGACGATACTAGCGCAAACATTCAGTACTTC.

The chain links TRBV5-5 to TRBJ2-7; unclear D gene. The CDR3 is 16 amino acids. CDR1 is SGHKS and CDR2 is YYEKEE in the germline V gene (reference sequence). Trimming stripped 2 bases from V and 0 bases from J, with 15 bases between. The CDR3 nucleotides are TGTGCCAGCAGCTTAGGAGTCTCGCGTAGCTCCTACGAGCAGTACTTC. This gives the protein CASSLGVSRSSYEQYF. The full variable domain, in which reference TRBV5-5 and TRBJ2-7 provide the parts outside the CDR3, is DAGVTQSPTHLIKTRGQQVTLRCSPISGHKSVSWYQQVLGQGPQFIFQYYEKEERGRGNFPDRFSARQFPNYSSELNVNALLLGDSALYLCASSLGVSRSSYEQYFGPGTRLTVT.

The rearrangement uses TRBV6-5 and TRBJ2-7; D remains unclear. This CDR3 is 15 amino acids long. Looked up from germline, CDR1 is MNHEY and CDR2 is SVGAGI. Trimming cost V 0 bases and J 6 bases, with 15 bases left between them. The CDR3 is CASSYSRLGETEQYF. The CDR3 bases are TGTGCCAGCAGTTACTCGAGGCTAGGAGAGACCGAGCAGTACTTC.

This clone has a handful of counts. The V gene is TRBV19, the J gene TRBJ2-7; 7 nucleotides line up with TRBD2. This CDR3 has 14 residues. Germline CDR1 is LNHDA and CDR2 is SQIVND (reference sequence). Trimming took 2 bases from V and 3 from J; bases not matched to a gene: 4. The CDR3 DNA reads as TGTGCCAGTAGTATAACTAGCGCTATCTACGAGCAGTACTTC. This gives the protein CASSITSAIYEQYF. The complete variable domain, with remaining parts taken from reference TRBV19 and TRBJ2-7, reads DGGITQSPKYLFRKEGQNVTLSCEQNLNHDAMYWYRQDPGQGLRLIYYSQIVNDFQKGDIAEGYSVSREKKESFPLTVTSAQKNPTAFYLCASSITSAIYEQYFGPGTRLTVT.

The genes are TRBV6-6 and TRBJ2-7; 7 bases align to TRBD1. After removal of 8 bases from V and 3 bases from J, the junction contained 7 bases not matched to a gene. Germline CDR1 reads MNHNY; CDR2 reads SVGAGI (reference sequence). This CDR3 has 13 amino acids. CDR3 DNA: TGTGCCAGCTCCCGGGACAGAATCTACGAGCAGTACTTC. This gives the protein CASSRDRIYEQYF.

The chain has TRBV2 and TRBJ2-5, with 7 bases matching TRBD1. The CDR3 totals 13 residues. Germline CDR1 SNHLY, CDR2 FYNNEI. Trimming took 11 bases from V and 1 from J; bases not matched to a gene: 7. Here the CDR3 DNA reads TGTGCCGGCTCCGGGACAGTCCAAGAGACCCAGTACTTC. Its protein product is CAGSGTVQETQYF.

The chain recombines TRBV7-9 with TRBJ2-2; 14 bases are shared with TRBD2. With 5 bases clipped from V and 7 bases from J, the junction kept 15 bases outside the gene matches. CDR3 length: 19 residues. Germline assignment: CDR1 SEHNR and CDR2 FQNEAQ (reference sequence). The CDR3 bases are TGTGCCAGCAGCACACAACACGGGACTAGCGGGAGCCTTGGCGGGGAGCTGTTTTTT. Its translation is CASSTQHGTSGSLGGELFF.

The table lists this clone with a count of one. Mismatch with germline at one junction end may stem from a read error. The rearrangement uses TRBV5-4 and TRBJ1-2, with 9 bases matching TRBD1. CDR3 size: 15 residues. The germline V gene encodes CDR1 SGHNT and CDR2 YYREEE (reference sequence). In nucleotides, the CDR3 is TGCGCCAGCAGCCAAGCCTTACAGGGGGCTCGGGGCTACACCTTC. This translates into CASSQALQGARGYTF.

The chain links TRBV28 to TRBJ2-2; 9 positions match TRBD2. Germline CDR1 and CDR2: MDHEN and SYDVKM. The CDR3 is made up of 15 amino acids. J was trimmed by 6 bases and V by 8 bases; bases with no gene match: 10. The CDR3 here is CASAPGVAGAGELFF. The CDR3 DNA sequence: TGTGCCAGCGCCCCCGGAGTAGCGGGAGCCGGGGAGCTGTTTTTT.

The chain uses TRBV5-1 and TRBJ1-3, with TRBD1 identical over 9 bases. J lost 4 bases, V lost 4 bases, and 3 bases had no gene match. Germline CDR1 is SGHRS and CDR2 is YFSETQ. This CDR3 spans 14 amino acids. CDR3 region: CASSPGTGGNTIYF. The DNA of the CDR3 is TGCGCCAGCAGCCCAGGGACAGGGGGAAACACCATATATTTT. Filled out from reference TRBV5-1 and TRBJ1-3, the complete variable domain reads KAGVTQTPRYLIKTRGQQVTLSCSPISGHRSVSWYQQTPGQGLQFLFEYFSETQRNKGNFPGRFSGRQFSNSRSEMNVSTLELGDSALYLCASSPGTGGNTIYFGEGSWLTVV.

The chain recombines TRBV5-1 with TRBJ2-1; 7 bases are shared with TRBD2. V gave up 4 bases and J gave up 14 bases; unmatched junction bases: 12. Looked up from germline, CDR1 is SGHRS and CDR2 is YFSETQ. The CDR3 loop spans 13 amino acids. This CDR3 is CASSRTGGGRKFF. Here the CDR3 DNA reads TGCGCCAGCAGCCGGACGGGGGGTGGAAGGAAGTTCTTC. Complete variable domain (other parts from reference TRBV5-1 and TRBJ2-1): KAGVTQTPRYLIKTRGQQVTLSCSPISGHRSVSWYQQTPGQGLQFLFEYFSETQRNKGNFPGRFSGRQFSNSRSEMNVSTLELGDSALYLCASSRTGGGRKFFGPGTRLTVL.

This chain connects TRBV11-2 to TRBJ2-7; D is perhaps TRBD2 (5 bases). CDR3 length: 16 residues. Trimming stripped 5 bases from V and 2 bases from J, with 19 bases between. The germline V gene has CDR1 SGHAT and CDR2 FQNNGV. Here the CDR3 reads CASSRTRGLDPYEQYF. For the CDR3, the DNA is TGTGCCAGCAGCCGTACTCGAGGGTTGGACCCCTACGAGCAGTACTTC. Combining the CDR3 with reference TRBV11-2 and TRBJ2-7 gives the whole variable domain EAGVAQSPRYKIIEKRQSVAFWCNPISGHATLYWYQQILGQGPKLLIQFQNNGVVDDSQLPKDRFSAERLKGVDSTLKIQPAKLEDSAVYLCASSRTRGLDPYEQYFGPGTRLTVT.

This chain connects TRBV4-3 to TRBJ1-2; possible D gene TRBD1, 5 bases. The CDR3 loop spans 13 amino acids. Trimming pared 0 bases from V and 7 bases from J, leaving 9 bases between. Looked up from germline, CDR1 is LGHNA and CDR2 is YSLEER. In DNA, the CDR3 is TGCGCCAGCAGCCAAGAGGGGGGGTTTGGCTACACCTTC. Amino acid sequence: CASSQEGGFGYTF.

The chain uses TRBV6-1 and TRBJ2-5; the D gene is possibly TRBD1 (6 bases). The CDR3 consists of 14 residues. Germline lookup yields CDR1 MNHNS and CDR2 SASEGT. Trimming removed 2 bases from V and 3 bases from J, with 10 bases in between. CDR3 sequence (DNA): TGTGCCAGCAGTGAATACAGGGTTAAAGAGACCCAGTACTTC. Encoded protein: CASSEYRVKETQYF.

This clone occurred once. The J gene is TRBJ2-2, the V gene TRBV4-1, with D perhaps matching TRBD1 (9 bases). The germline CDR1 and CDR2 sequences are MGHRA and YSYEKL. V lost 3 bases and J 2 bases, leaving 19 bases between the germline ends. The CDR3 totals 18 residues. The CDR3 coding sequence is TGCGCCAGCAGCCATCTTAGCGGGACAGGGACAAACACCGGGGAGCTGTTTTTT. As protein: CASSHLSGTGTNTGELFF.

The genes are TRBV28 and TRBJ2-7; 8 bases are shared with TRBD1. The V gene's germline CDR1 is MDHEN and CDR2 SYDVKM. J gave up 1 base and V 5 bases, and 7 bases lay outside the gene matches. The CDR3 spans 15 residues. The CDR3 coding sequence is TGTGCCAGCAGTGGGGGGCAGGGGGCTTCCTACGAGCAGTACTTC. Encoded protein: CASSGGQGASYEQYF. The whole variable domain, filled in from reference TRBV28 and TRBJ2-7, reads DVKVTQSSRYLVKRTGEKVFLECVQDMDHENMFWYRQDPGLGLRLIYFSYDVKMKEKGDIPEGYSVSREKKERFSLILESASTNQTSMYLCASSGGQGASYEQYFGPGTRLTVT.

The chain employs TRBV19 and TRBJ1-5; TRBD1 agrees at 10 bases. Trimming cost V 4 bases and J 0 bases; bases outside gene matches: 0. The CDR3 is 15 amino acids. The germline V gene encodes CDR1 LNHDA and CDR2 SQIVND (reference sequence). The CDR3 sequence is CASSRDRGSNQPQHF. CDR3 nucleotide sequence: TGTGCCAGTAGTAGGGACAGGGGTAGCAATCAGCCCCAGCATTTT.

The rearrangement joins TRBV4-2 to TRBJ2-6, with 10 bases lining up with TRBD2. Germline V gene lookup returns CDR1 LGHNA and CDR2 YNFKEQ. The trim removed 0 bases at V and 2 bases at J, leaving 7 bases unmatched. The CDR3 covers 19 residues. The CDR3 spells CASSQEVSGLAAGANVLTF. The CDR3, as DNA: TGTGCCAGCAGCCAAGAGGTTTCTGGACTAGCGGCTGGGGCCAACGTCCTGACTTTC.

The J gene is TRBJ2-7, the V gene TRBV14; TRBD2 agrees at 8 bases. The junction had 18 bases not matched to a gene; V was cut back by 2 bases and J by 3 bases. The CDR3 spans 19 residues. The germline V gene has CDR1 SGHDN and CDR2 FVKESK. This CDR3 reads CASSQSRPLRRGGIYEQYF. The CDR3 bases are TGTGCCAGCAGCCAATCCCGCCCCCTTCGACGGGGGGGGATCTACGAGCAGTACTTC.